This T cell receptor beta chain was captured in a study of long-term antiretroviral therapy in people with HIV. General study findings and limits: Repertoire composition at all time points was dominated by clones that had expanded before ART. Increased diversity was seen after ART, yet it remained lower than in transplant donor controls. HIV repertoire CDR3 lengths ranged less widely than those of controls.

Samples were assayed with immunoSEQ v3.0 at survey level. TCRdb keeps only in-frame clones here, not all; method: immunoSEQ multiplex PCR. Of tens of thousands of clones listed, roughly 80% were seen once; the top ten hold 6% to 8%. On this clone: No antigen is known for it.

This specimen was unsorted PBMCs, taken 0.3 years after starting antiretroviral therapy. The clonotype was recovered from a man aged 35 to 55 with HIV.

The CDR3: CASSYTPYNEQFF. Written as DNA, the CDR3 is TGTGCCAGCAGTTACACCCCTTACAATGAGCAGTTCTTC. The chain couples TRBV6-5 to TRBJ2-1; unclear D gene. The V gene lost 2 bases and the J gene lost 4 bases, with 6 bases spanning the gap. This CDR3 is 13 amino acids long. Per germline, CDR1 MNHEY and CDR2 SVGAGI.